A single sample is the source of the 5 T cell receptor beta chains below, sequenced in a study of blood T cell repertoires in COVID-19. Produced via immunoSEQ multiplex PCR; TCRdb's table is partial and in-frame only. Of 450,000 to 600,000 clones listed, roughly 90% were seen once; the top ten hold 0.7%. The material sequenced was PBMCs or T cells enriched from blood (not recorded which). The source is a woman between 18 and 30 years old who had recovered from COVID-19.

The genes are TRBV7-8 and TRBJ2-1, with 9 positions matching TRBD2. There are 16 residues in the CDR3. Per the germline V gene, CDR1 is SGHVS and CDR2 is FQNEAQ. With 5 bases clipped from V and 7 bases from J, the junction kept 12 bases outside the gene matches. CDR3 nucleotides: TGTGCCAGCAGCCCCCGAAGAGCGGGGGGCCGTAATGAGCAGTTCTTC. This encodes CASSPRRAGGRNEQFF.

V gene TRBV3-1 (or the pseudogene TRBV3-2) combines with J gene TRBJ2-2, with a possible D match to TRBD2 (5 bases). Between the trimmed V and J ends, which lost 0 bases and 6 bases, there was a span of 17 bases. Germline lookup yields CDR1 LGHDT and CDR2 YNNKEL (reference sequence). The CDR3 is 17 residues long. CDR3 DNA sequence: TGTGCCAGCAGCCAAGAAACTAGTCATCGAACACCCGGGGAGCTGTTTTTT. Translating it yields CASSQETSHRTPGELFF.

The CDR3 bases are TGTGCCATCTTGGCGGGACTAGCAGAGCAAGAGACCCAGTACTTC. Translated, it gives CAILAGLAEQETQYF. The V call is TRBV11-3, the J call TRBJ2-5; TRBD2 matches 9 bases. This CDR3 has 15 residues. Germline lookup yields CDR1 SGHNT and CDR2 YENEEA. With V trimmed by 10 bases and J by 2 bases, 11 bases remained unmatched.

V gene TRBV5-1 combines with J gene TRBJ2-1, with 9 bases fitting TRBD2. CDR3 length: 14 amino acids. CDR1 is SGHRS, CDR2 YFSETQ, per germline. Trimming cost V 4 bases and J 6 bases; bases outside gene matches: 5. The CDR3 protein is CASSALAGANEQFF. CDR3 sequence (DNA): TGCGCCAGCAGCGCACTAGCGGGTGCCAATGAGCAGTTCTTC.

This clone was seen once. This CDR3 reads CASGRTGTQPQHF. For the CDR3, the DNA is TGTGCCAGCGGACGGACAGGGACTCAGCCCCAGCATTTT. The chain has TRBV27 and TRBJ1-5, with 8 positions matching TRBD1. Per the germline V gene, CDR1 is MNHEY and CDR2 is SMNVEV (reference sequence). Unmatched junction bases numbered 6, after V lost 8 bases and J lost 6 bases. The CDR3 spans 13 residues.